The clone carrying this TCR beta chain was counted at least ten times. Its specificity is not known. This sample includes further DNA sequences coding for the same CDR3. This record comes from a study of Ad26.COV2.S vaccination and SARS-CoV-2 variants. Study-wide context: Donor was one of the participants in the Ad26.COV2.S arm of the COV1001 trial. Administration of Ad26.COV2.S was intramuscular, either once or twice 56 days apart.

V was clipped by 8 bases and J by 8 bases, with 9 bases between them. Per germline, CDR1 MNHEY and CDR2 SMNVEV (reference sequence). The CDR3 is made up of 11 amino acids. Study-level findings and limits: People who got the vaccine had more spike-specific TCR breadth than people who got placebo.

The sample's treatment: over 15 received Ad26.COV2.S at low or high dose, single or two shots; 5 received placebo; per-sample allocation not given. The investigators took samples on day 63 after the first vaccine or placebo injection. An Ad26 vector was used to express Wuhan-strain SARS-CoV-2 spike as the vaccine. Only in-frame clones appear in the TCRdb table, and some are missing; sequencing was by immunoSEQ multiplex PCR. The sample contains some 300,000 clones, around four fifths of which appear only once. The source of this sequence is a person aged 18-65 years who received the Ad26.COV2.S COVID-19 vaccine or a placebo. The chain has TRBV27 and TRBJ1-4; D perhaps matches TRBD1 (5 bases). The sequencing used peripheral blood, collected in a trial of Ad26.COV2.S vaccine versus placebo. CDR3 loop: CASRRGEKLFF. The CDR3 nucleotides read TGTGCCAGCCGTCGGGGGGAAAAACTGTTTTTT.